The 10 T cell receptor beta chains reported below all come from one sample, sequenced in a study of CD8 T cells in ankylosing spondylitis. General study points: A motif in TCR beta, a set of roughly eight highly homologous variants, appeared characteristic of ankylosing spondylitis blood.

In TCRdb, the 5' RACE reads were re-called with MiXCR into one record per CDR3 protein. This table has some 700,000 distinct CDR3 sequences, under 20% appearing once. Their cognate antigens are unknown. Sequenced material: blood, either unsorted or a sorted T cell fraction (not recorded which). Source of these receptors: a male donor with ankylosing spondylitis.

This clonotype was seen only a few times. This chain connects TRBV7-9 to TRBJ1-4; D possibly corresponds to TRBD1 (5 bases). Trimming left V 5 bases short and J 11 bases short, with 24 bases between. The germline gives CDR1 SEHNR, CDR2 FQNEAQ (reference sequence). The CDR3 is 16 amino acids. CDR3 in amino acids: CASSPSGDLELGKLFF. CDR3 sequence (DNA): TGTGCCAGCAGCCCCTCCGGGGACCTCGAGCTGGGGAAACTGTTTTTT.

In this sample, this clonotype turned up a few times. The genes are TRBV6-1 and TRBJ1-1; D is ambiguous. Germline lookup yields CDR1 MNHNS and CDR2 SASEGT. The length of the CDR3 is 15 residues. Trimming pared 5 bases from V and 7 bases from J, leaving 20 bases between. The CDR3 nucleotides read TGTGCCAGCAGTAAATCCTTACATGAAGACGGTGAAGCTTTCTTT. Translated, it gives CASSKSLHEDGEAFF.

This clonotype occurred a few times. CDR3 in amino acids: CASSPGTWDYGYTF. The CDR3 coding sequence is TGCGCCAGCAGCCCGGGGACATGGGATTATGGCTACACCTTC. J is TRBJ1-2 and V is TRBV5-1; tentative D call: TRBD1 (6 bases). This CDR3 comprises 14 residues. From germline, CDR1 is SGHRS and CDR2 YFSETQ. V lost 4 bases, J lost 5 bases, and 15 bases lay in between.

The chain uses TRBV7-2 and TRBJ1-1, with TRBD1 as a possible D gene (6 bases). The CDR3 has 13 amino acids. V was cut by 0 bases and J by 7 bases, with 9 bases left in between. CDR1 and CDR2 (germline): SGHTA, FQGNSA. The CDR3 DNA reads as TGTGCCAGCAGCTTAGCGGGGACACGTGAAGCTTTCTTT. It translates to CASSLAGTREAFF.

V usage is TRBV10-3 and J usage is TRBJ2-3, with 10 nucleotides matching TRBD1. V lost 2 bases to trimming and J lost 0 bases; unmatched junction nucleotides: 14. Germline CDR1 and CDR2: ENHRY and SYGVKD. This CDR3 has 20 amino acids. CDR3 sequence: CAISEPGTGVSRGSTDTQYF. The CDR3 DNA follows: TGTGCCATCAGTGAGCCTGGGACAGGGGTATCGCGGGGGAGCACAGATACGCAGTATTTT.

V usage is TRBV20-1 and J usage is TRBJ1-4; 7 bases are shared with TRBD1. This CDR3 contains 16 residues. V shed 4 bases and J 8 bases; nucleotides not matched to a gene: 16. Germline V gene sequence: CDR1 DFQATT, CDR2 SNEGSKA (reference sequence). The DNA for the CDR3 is TGCAGTGCTATACCACGAGAGGGACAGCTTTACGAAAAACTGTTTTTT. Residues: CSAIPREGQLYEKLFF.

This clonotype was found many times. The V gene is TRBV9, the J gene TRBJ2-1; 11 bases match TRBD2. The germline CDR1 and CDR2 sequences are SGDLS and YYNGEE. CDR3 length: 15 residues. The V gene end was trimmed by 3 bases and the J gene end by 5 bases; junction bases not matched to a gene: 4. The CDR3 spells CASSASGRWDNEQFF. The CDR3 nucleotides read TGTGCCAGCAGCGCTAGCGGGAGGTGGGACAATGAGCAGTTCTTC.

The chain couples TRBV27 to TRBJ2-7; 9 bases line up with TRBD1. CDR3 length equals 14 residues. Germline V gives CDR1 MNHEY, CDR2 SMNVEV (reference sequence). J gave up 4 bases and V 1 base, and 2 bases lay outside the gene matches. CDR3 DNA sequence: TGTGCCAGCAGTTTATTGGGACAGGGTTACGAGCAGTACTTC. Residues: CASSLLGQGYEQYF.

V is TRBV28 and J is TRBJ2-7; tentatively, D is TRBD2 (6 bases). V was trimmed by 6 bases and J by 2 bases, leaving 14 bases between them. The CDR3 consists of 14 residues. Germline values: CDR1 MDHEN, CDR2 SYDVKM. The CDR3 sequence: CASRAVAVTYEQYF. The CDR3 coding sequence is TGTGCCAGCAGGGCGGTAGCGGTTACCTACGAGCAGTACTTC.

The CDR3 reads CSVGTDPYGYTF. The DNA of the CDR3 is TGCAGCGTTGGGACAGACCCCTATGGCTACACCTTC. The genes are TRBV29-1 and TRBJ1-2; a weak D match, TRBD1 (6 bases). CDR1 and CDR2 from the germline V gene are SQVTM and ANQGSEA. The CDR3 is made up of 12 amino acids. V shed 4 bases and J shed 4 bases, with 10 bases lying between them.